This T cell receptor beta chain was profiled in a study of cytomegalovirus exposure and HLA in healthy donors. Per germline, CDR1 MNHEY and CDR2 SMNVEV (reference sequence). This CDR3 is 12 amino acids long. PCR involved 60 Vbeta and 13 Jbeta primers. Method: immunoSEQ multiplex PCR; TCRdb's copy keeps in-frame clones and lacks some. The sample contains tens of thousands of clones, 82% of which appear only once. The chain carries TRBV27 and TRBJ2-5, with TRBD1 matching over 7 bases. The J call may not be correct, given that the DNA end is closer to TRBJ2-7. The specimen sequenced was PBMCs. This clonotype originated in a young woman in good health and CMV-seropositive. The CDR3 coding sequence is TGTGCCAGCAGAGGACAGGTGGACGAGCAGTACTTC. This sequence encodes CASRGQVDEQYF.